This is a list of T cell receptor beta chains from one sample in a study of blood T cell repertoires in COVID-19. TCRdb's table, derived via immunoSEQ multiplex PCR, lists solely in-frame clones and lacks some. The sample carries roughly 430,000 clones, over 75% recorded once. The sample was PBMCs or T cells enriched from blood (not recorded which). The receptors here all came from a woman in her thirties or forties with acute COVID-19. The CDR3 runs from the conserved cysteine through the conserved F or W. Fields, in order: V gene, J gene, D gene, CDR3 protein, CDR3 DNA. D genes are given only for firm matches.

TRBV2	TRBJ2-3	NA	CASTRGASTDTQYF	TGTGCCAGCACTCGGGGGGCTAGCACAGATACGCAGTATTTT
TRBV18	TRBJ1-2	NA	CASSPGQNGYTF	TGTGCCAGCTCACCTGGACAAAATGGCTACACCTTC
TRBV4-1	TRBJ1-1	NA	CASSRAGVGTEAFF	TGCGCCAGCAGCCGCGCAGGGGTCGGCACTGAAGCTTTCTTT
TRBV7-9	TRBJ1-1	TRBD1	CASSVQGFTEAFF	TGTGCCAGCAGCGTACAGGGGTTTACTGAAGCTTTCTTT
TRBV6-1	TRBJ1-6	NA	CASSEGQNLPLHF	TGTGCCAGCAGTGAAGGACAGAATCTACCCCTCCACTTT
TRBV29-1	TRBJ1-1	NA	CSVQEGGDTEAFF	TGCAGCGTCCAAGAGGGGGGGGACACTGAAGCTTTCTTT
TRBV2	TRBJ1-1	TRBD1	CASSQQGTEAFF	TGTGCCAGCAGCCAACAGGGGACTGAAGCTTTCTTT
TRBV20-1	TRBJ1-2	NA	CSAGGYTF	TGCAGTGCCGGTGGCTACACCTTC
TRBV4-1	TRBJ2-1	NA	CASSQDISNEQFF	TGCGCCAGCAGCCAAGATATTAGCAATGAGCAGTTCTTC
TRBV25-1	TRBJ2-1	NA	CASSVVTGDVSSYNEQFF	TGTGCCAGCAGTGTTGTTACGGGGGACGTAAGCTCCTACAATGAGCAGTTCTTC
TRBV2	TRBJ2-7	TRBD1	CASSPTTRTGGREQYF	TGTGCCAGCAGCCCAACCACCAGGACAGGGGGAAGGGAGCAGTACTTC
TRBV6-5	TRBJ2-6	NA	CASKGSGANVLTF	TGTGCCAGCAAGGGGTCCGGGGCCAACGTCCTGACTTTC
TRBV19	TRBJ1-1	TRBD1	CASSTPRTGLNTEAFF	TGTGCCAGTAGTACCCCTCGGACAGGGCTGAACACTGAAGCTTTCTTT
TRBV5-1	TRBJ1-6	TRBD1	CASSLGQGTSPLHF	TGCGCCAGCAGCTTGGGACAGGGAACCTCACCCCTCCACTTT
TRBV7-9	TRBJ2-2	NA	CASTRVGSLNTGELFF	TGTGCCAGCACCAGAGTAGGGAGTTTGAACACCGGGGAGCTGTTTTTT
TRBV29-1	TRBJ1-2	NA	CTSLETNYGYTF	TGCACCTCCTTGGAGACTAACTATGGCTACACCTTC
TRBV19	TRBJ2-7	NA	CASSKGPGYEQYF	TGTGCCAGTAGTAAGGGGCCAGGCTACGAGCAGTACTTC
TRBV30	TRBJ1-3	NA	CAWSETELGNTIYF	TGTGCCTGGAGTGAGACAGAACTTGGAAACACCATATATTTT